Listed here are 23 T cell receptor beta chains from one sample, sequenced in a study of blood T cell repertoires in COVID-19. TCRdb's copy holds only in-frame clones and misses some; the assay was immunoSEQ multiplex PCR. This table has 350,000 to 400,000 clones, about 86% appearing once. What was sequenced was peripheral blood. The source of these receptors is a woman aged 55-70 years with COVID-19, enrolled during active disease.

The chain recombines TRBV30 with TRBJ2-7, with a tentative D call TRBD1 (6 bases). Germline CDR1 and CDR2: GTSNPN and SVGIG (reference sequence). Trimming removed 3 bases at V and 3 bases at J, with 18 bases between. The CDR3 runs to 15 residues. Here the CDR3 DNA reads TGTGCCTGGAGCTCAACTGGACAGTCGGTCTACGAGCAGTACTTC. Translated: CAWSSTGQSVYEQYF.

CDR3 residues: CASSEAPGQGAGYTF. The CDR3 nucleotides read TGTGCCAGCAGTGAAGCTCCGGGACAGGGGGCGGGCTACACCTTC. V is TRBV2 and J is TRBJ1-2; 12 nucleotides align to TRBD1. Unmatched junction bases numbered 4, after V lost 0 bases and J lost 8 bases. The CDR3 totals 15 residues. Germline V gives CDR1 SNHLY, CDR2 FYNNEI.

This sequence joins TRBV19 and TRBJ1-2, with unresolved D. The V end lost 2 bases, the J end lost 5 bases, and 9 bases lay between the germline ends. The germline gives CDR1 LNHDA, CDR2 SQIVND (reference sequence). This CDR3 region has 13 residues. The CDR3 here is CASSIKRIYGYTF. The CDR3 DNA reads as TGTGCCAGTAGTATAAAGCGGATTTATGGCTACACCTTC.

V and J are TRBV27 and TRBJ1-2, with 11 bases matching TRBD1. The V gene end was trimmed by 2 bases and the J gene end by 4 bases; junction bases not matched to a gene: 18. The CDR3 contains 20 residues. Germline V gene sequence: CDR1 MNHEY, CDR2 SMNVEV (reference sequence). DNA for the CDR3: TGTGCCAGCAGTTTAGTTTCACCGGGACAGGGGGTTCCTTCTCCCTATGGCTACACCTTC. Protein product: CASSLVSPGQGVPSPYGYTF.

The genes are TRBV6-6 and TRBJ2-3; TRBD2 aligns across 15 bases. Losses at the gene ends were 5 bases for V and 3 bases for J; bases not matched to a gene: 3. Per the germline V gene, CDR1 is MNHNY and CDR2 is SVGAGI (reference sequence). CDR3 length: 16 residues. CDR3 sequence (DNA): TGTGCCAGCAGTGGGACTAGCGGGGGGAGAACAGATACGCAGTATTTT. This sequence encodes CASSGTSGGRTDTQYF.

The chain recombines TRBV5-5 with TRBJ2-1; 9 nucleotides agree with TRBD2. CDR1 is SGHKS, CDR2 YYEKEE, per germline (reference sequence). The CDR3 has 14 amino acids. V was pared by 6 bases and J by 4 bases, with 5 bases of the junction left unmatched. Here the CDR3 reads CASNRLAGYNEQFF. CDR3 nucleotide sequence: TGTGCCAGCAATAGGCTAGCGGGGTACAATGAGCAGTTCTTC.

This clone was observed a single time. J is TRBJ1-2 and V is TRBV25-1; D is possibly TRBD1 (5 bases). V was clipped by 7 bases and J by 4 bases, with 13 bases between them. Germline V gene sequence: CDR1 MGHDK, CDR2 SYGVNS. The CDR3 spans 13 residues. CDR3 bases: TGTGCCAGCAAGGACACTTCTTTCTATGGCTACACCTTC. Protein: CASKDTSFYGYTF.

The chain recombines TRBV5-1 with TRBJ2-6; 7 bases fit TRBD1. Germline assignment: CDR1 SGHRS and CDR2 YFSETQ. The CDR3 has 16 amino acids. The J segment lost 2 bases and the V segment lost 4 bases, leaving 6 bases of the junction unmatched. The CDR3 DNA reads as TGCGCCAGCAGCGAGGGGGCGAACGCTGGGGCCAACGTCCTGACTTTC. This sequence encodes CASSEGANAGANVLTF.

This clone was seen ten or more times. The chain couples TRBV6-6 to TRBJ1-1, with D uncertain. Germline lookup yields CDR1 MNHNY and CDR2 SVGAGI (reference sequence). The CDR3 sequence is 11 residues long. V lost 6 bases and J 4 bases, leaving 6 bases between the germline ends. CDR3 sequence reads: CASSRSTEAFF. The CDR3 coding sequence is TGTGCCAGCAGCCGTAGCACTGAAGCTTTCTTT.

The rearrangement uses TRBV4-3 and TRBJ2-2; maybe TRBD2 (6 bases). CDR3 length equals 17 residues. Between the trimmed V and J ends, which lost 0 bases and 4 bases, there was a span of 15 bases. Germline CDR1 and CDR2: LGHNA and YSLEER. CDR3 nucleotides: TGCGCCAGCAGCCAAGATAGTAAGTGGACTACCACCGGGGAGCTGTTTTTT. Translated, it gives CASSQDSKWTTTGELFF.

In this sample, this clone turned up once. CDR3 loop: CASSKPVSGNTIYF. The CDR3 bases are TGTGCCAGTAGTAAACCGGTCTCTGGAAACACCATATATTTT. The chain has TRBV19 and TRBJ1-3; D not certain. The CDR3 totals 14 residues. In germline, CDR1 is LNHDA, CDR2 SQIVND (reference sequence). The V end lost 4 bases, the J end lost 0 bases, and 7 bases lay between the germline ends.

A single count supports this clone. The chain carries TRBV2 and TRBJ2-7; 8 positions match TRBD2. The CDR3 consists of 16 residues. Germline V lookup: CDR1 SNHLY, CDR2 FYNNEI. The J segment lost 2 bases and the V segment lost 0 bases, leaving 6 bases of the junction unmatched. The CDR3 DNA reads as TGTGCCAGCAGTGAAGCAGGGGGACTAGATACCTACGAGCAGTACTTC. Translation: CASSEAGGLDTYEQYF.

The chain carries TRBV6-5 and TRBJ1-4; D not resolved. The CDR3 length is 15 residues. Germline V gene sequence: CDR1 MNHEY, CDR2 SVGAGI. V lost 5 bases and J lost 0, with 10 bases in between. The DNA for the CDR3 is TGTGCCAGCAGTCAGTATTTCGCAACTAATGAAAAACTGTTTTTT. It encodes CASSQYFATNEKLFF.

The chain is built from TRBV7-9 and TRBJ1-3, with no clear D. Germline CDR1 and CDR2: SEHNR and FQNEAQ (reference sequence). The CDR3 length is 14 residues. V dropped 3 bases and J dropped 8 bases, with 14 bases sitting between them. The CDR3 DNA reads as TGTGCCAGCAGCTTGGGCAGGCTTGTCGACACCATATATTTT. Translating it yields CASSLGRLVDTIYF.

The chain links TRBV13 to TRBJ1-3; D remains unclear. V was trimmed by 5 bases and J by 4 bases, leaving 12 bases between them. CDR1 and CDR2 from the germline V gene are PRHDT and FYEKMQ (reference sequence). The CDR3 runs 14 residues. CDR3 amino acids: CASSPRQVGNTIYF. The CDR3 nucleotides read TGTGCCAGCAGCCCCAGACAAGTCGGAAACACCATATATTTT.

This rearrangement joins TRBV29-1 to TRBJ2-1, with 8 bases lining up with TRBD1. The junction had 10 bases not matched to a gene; V was cut back by 6 bases and J by 0 bases. Germline lookup yields CDR1 SQVTM and CDR2 ANQGSEA. This CDR3 contains 16 residues. CDR3 protein: CSVHPRTGSSYNEQFF. As DNA, the CDR3 is TGCAGCGTCCACCCCCGGACAGGGAGCTCCTACAATGAGCAGTTCTTC.

The gene calls are TRBV30 and TRBJ1-4, with 7 bases aligning to TRBD1. Germline CDR1 reads GTSNPN; CDR2 reads SVGIG (reference sequence). V dropped 3 bases and J dropped 0; count of bases not matched to a gene: 4. The CDR3 covers 15 residues. The CDR3 nucleotides read TGTGCCTGGAGCGATACAGGGGCAACTAATGAAAAACTGTTTTTT. Translating it yields CAWSDTGATNEKLFF.

This chain links TRBV18 with TRBJ1-1; the match to TRBD1 covers 11 bases. Germline V gene sequence: CDR1 KGHSH, CDR2 LQKENI. The CDR3 consists of 13 residues. V lost 6 bases and J lost 4; bases outside the gene matches: 1. CDR3 DNA sequence: TGTGCCAGCTCGGGACAGGGGGTCACTGAAGCTTTCTTT. It translates to CASSGQGVTEAFF.

The chain joins TRBV5-4 to TRBJ2-1; weak D call: TRBD2 (5 bases). Per germline, CDR1 SGHNT and CDR2 YYREEE (reference sequence). V lost 4 bases to trimming and J lost 1 base, with 15 bases between them. The CDR3 sequence is 16 residues long. CDR3 residues: CASSPTGILSYNEQFF. CDR3 bases: TGTGCCAGCAGCCCAACGGGGATCCTATCCTACAATGAGCAGTTCTTC.

This chain joins TRBV3-1 (or the pseudogene TRBV3-2) and TRBJ1-3; D unclear. Trimming left V 1 base short and J 0 bases short, with 7 bases between. Germline lookup yields CDR1 LGHDT and CDR2 YNNKEL (reference sequence). The CDR3 runs 15 residues. Here the CDR3 DNA reads TGTGCCAGCAGCCAAGTGTCAGACTCTGGAAACACCATATATTTT. Amino acids: CASSQVSDSGNTIYF.

This rearrangement joins TRBV11-2 to TRBJ2-7, with 9 bases fitting TRBD1. This CDR3 has 14 amino acids. The J segment lost 5 bases and the V segment lost 5 bases, leaving 7 bases of the junction unmatched. The germline gives CDR1 SGHAT, CDR2 FQNNGV. CDR3 loop: CASSLGQGNNEQYF. In DNA form, the CDR3 reads TGTGCCAGCAGCCTAGGACAGGGGAACAACGAGCAGTACTTC.

The genes are TRBV7-2 and TRBJ1-3; perhaps TRBD1 as D (6 bases). V was trimmed by 5 bases and J by 6 bases, leaving 14 bases between them. CDR3 length: 14 amino acids. Germline V gives CDR1 SGHTA, CDR2 FQGNSA. The CDR3: CASSLQGLANTIYF. For the CDR3, the DNA is TGTGCCAGCAGCCTACAGGGTTTGGCAAACACCATATATTTT.

V usage is TRBV5-1 and J usage is TRBJ1-4; maybe TRBD1 (6 bases). V was clipped by 0 bases and J by 8 bases, with 17 bases between them. Germline-derived CDR1 and CDR2 are SGHRS and YFSETQ. There are 16 residues in the CDR3. In DNA form, the CDR3 reads TGCGCCAGCAGCTTGGTGCAGGGGCAGGGATTCGAAAAACTGTTTTTT. Its protein product is CASSLVQGQGFEKLFF. Together with reference TRBV5-1 and TRBJ1-4, the CDR3 gives the full variable domain: KAGVTQTPRYLIKTRGQQVTLSCSPISGHRSVSWYQQTPGQGLQFLFEYFSETQRNKGNFPGRFSGRQFSNSRSEMNVSTLELGDSALYLCASSLVQGQGFEKLFFGSGTQLSVL.